This is a list of T cell receptor beta chains from one sample in a study of T cells in Graves' hyperthyroidism and ophthalmopathy. MiXCR was run by TCRdb on the multiplex PCR reads, yielding one entry per CDR3 protein. The sample consists of about 690,000 distinct CDR3 sequences, around 15% of them appearing once. Specimen: blood. Receptor source: a man aged 50 to 60 with Graves' hyperthyroidism. The conserved cysteine and the conserved F or W are not part of the CDR3 here.

V gene: TRBV10-2; CDR3 protein: ASSTGTGSYEQY
V gene: TRBV7-6; CDR3 protein: ASSSDRGGVRSSYNEQF
V gene: TRBV18; CDR3 protein: ASSPPSVETQY
V gene: TRBV28; CDR3 protein: ASSLYSANTGELF
V gene: TRBV6-1; CDR3 protein: ASSEWGRQPAYEQY
V gene: TRBV20-1; CDR3 protein: RGFGTGVHEQY
V gene: TRBV5-6; CDR3 protein: ASSLIRGTRGLGFDYEQY
V gene: TRBV2; CDR3 protein: ASSEALGGKSEQF
V gene: TRBV3-1; CDR3 protein: ASKDRNTEAF
V gene: TRBV10-3; CDR3 protein: AISEGGRPDTQY
V gene: TRBV9; CDR3 protein: ASSVGRGQGVYGELF
V gene: TRBV28; CDR3 protein: ASSWGSLPTGELF
V gene: TRBV19; CDR3 protein: ASNPGVGQPQH
V gene: TRBV7-9; CDR3 protein: ASSSTAGALTDTQY
V gene: TRBV2; CDR3 protein: ASTRQARTGELF
V gene: TRBV20-1; CDR3 protein: SASSGRLSTDTQY
V gene: TRBV9; CDR3 protein: ASSAAGGTATYEQY
V gene: TRBV30; CDR3 protein: AWSWGLAGGNEQF
V gene: TRBV6-4; CDR3 protein: ASSDFGKASYEQY
V gene: TRBV2; CDR3 protein: ATHGLAGGLSSTDTQY
V gene: TRBV6-1; CDR3 protein: ASTYPGQGATGFTYEQY
V gene: TRBV12-3/TRBV12-4; CDR3 protein: ASSYTTTDTQY
V gene: TRBV29-1; CDR3 protein: SVAWPSNTIY
V gene: TRBV5-1; CDR3 protein: ASSGAGRQH